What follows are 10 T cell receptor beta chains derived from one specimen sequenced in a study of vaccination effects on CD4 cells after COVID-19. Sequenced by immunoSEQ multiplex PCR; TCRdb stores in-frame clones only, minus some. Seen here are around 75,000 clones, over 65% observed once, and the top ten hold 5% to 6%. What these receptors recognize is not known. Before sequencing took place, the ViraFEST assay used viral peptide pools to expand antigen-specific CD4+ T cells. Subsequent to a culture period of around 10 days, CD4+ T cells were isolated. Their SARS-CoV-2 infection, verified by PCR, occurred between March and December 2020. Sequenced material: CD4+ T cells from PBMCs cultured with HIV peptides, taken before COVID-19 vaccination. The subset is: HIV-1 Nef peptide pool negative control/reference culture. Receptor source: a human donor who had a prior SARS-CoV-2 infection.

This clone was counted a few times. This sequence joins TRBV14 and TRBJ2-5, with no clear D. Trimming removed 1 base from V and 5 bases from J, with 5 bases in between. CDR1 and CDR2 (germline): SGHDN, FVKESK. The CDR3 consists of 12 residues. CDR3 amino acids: CASSQVPETQYF. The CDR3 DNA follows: TGTGCCAGCAGCCAAGTGCCCGAGACCCAGTACTTC.

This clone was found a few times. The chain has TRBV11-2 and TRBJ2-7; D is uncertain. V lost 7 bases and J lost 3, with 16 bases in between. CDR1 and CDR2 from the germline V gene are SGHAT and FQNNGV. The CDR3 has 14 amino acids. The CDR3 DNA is TGTGCCAGCACCCCTTCCCTTGGCTACTACGAGCAGTACTTC. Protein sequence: CASTPSLGYYEQYF. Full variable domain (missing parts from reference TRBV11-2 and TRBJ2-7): EAGVAQSPRYKIIEKRQSVAFWCNPISGHATLYWYQQILGQGPKLLIQFQNNGVVDDSQLPKDRFSAERLKGVDSTLKIQPAKLEDSAVYLCASTPSLGYYEQYFGPGTRLTVT.

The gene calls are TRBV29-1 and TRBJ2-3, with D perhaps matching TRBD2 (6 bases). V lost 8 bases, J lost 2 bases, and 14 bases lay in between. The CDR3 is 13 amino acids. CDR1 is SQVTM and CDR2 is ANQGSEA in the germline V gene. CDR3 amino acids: CSFASGLTDTQYF. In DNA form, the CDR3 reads TGCAGCTTTGCGTCGGGACTCACAGATACGCAGTATTTT.

The CDR3 is CASSQMMTVPEQFF. The CDR3 DNA is TGTGCCAGCAGCCAAATGATGACTGTCCCCGAGCAGTTCTTC. The V gene is TRBV3-1 (or the pseudogene TRBV3-2), the J gene TRBJ2-1; D is uncertain. The CDR3 consists of 14 residues. V gave up 2 bases and J gave up 10 bases, with 15 bases separating them. Germline assignment: CDR1 LGHDT and CDR2 YNNKEL (reference sequence).

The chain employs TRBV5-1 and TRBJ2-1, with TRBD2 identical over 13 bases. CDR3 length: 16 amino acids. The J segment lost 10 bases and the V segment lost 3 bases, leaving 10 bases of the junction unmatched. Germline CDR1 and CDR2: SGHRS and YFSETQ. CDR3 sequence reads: CASSSQWTSGSIEQFF. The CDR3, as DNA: TGCGCCAGCAGCTCTCAATGGACTAGCGGGAGTATCGAGCAGTTCTTC. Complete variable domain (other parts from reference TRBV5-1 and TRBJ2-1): KAGVTQTPRYLIKTRGQQVTLSCSPISGHRSVSWYQQTPGQGLQFLFEYFSETQRNKGNFPGRFSGRQFSNSRSEMNVSTLELGDSALYLCASSSQWTSGSIEQFFGPGTRLTVL.

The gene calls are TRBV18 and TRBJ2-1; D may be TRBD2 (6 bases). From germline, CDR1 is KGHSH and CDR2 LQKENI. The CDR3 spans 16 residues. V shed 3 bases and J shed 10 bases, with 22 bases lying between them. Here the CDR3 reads CASSPPNGGYTKEQFF. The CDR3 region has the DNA TGTGCCAGCTCACCCCCAAATGGGGGGTATACGAAAGAGCAGTTCTTC.

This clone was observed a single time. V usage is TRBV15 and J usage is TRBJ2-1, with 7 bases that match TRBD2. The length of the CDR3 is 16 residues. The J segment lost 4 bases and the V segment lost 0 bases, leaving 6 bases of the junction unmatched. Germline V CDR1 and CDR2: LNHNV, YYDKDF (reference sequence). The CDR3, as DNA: TGTGCCACCAGCAGAGATGGTGGCGGGGGTTACAATGAGCAGTTCTTC. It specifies CATSRDGGGGYNEQFF.

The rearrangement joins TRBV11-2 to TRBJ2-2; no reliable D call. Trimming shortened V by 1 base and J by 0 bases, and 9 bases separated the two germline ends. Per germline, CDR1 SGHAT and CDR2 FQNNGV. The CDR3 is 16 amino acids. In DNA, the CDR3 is TGTGCCAGCAGCTTAGTACAGTACTCGAACACCGGGGAGCTGTTTTTT. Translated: CASSLVQYSNTGELFF.

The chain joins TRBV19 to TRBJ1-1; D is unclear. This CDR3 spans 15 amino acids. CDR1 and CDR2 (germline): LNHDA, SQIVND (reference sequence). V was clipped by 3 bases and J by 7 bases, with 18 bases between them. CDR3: CASSILLRQPFEAFF. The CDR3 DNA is TGTGCCAGTAGTATTCTCCTGCGGCAGCCTTTTGAAGCTTTCTTT.

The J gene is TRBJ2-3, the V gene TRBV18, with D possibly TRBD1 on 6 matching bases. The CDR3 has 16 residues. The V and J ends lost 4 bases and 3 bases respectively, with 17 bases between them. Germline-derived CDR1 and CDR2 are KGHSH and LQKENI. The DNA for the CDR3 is TGTGCCAGCTCACGCGAACAGGGTGTGGTAACAGATACGCAGTATTTT. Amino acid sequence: CASSREQGVVTDTQYF.